This T cell receptor beta chain appears in the sequencing data of a study of beta chain features in type 1 diabetes. Study overall: No age, gender or cell yield differences were seen between patients and healthy donors.

The study, taken as a whole, reports: For TCRB rearrangement, an influence of HLA type remained unresolved here. PCR might favor shorter templates, but any such skew would affect patients and controls equally. The VDJ junctions of type 1 diabetes patients carried fewer insertions and more deletions. Within each of all four CD4+ subsets, Type 1 diabetes patients had TCRB CDR3s that were moderately but significantly shorter.

This clone has a handful of counts. Its specificity is not known. V lost 9 bases and J lost 1, with 13 bases in between. Germline V CDR1 and CDR2: LNHDA, SQIVND (reference sequence). The CDR3 covers 14 residues. Reverse transcribing all isolated RNA meant expressed TCRB transcripts were sequenced. Libraries were prepared by immunoSEQ multiplex PCR; TCRdb keeps only in-frame clonotypes and omits some of them. Among about 650,000 clones listed, 9.5% to 15% were seen once. The chain has TRBV19 and TRBJ1-5, with D hard to call. The sequenced sample was naive CD4+ T cells from blood. This receptor was identified in a man younger than 40 with type 1 diabetes. For the CDR3, the DNA is TGTGCCAGCACCCTTACACTAAGCAATCAGCCCCAGCATTTT. This gives the protein CASTLTLSNQPQHF.